This TCR beta chain was captured by sequencing in a study of cytomegalovirus exposure and HLA in healthy donors (dated by TCRdb to about 2017). Study-wide context: An earlier analysis of around 600 of the donors reported 250 to 350 Gb of sequence data and approximately 110 million unique TCR beta sequences from about 200 million T cells. An early release that covered about 600 HLA-typed donors contained about 300 gigabases of sequencing data and 65 million to 100 million unique TCR sequences. Of the approximately 400 genotyped donors, 81% fell in the genetic ancestry cluster associated with self-reported Caucasian donors. The study aimed to test whether cataloging public T cell receptors could reveal signatures of past pathogen exposure. The T cell repertoires of some 670 subjects were profiled by immunosequencing and related to cytomegalovirus serostatus. Besides the first cohort of under 700 subjects, a separate validation cohort made up of 120 different subjects was used. To predict cytomegalovirus infection status, the study brought together high-throughput TCR immunosequencing, statistical association of individual TCRs with disease status, and machine learning. A later analysis re-examined previously published TCR beta repertoires from more than 600 donors and added high-resolution HLA genotyping to investigate patterns of TCR occurrence. Rather than using new phenotypic data, the later analysis identified candidate immune exposures from TCR beta sequences and from how often those sequences occurred across donors. An earlier analysis of roughly 580 of the donors used high-throughput TCR beta sequencing to judge whether each TCR beta V gene segment behaved as functional or pseudogenic. Alongside the repertoire data, information on donor age, sex, ethnicity and CMV serostatus was compiled. A later genetic analysis used genome-wide SNP genotypes for about 60% of the 666 donors, treating that subset as a discovery cohort. All discovery cohort repertoires had been generated using a single sequencing platform. Class I and class II HLA loci were covered by the typing at four-digit resolution. Typing coverage varied by locus: roughly 620-640 donors for A, B, C, DRB1 and DQB1; roughly 500 for DQA1; over 600 for DPA1; roughly 450 for DPB1. A handful of DR-DQ haplotypes were handled as single units for association and clustering because linkage in the cohort was strong. On average, roughly 250,000 unique TCR beta nucleotide sequences were sequenced per donor among more than 350 genotyped donors of the cohort, with roughly 20% of those sequences being non-productive. General findings and caveats noted by the study authors: In the study, about 150 TCR beta chains were listed as associated with cytomegalovirus. A later genetic analysis associated a missense DCLRE1C variant with V-gene and J-gene trimming of TCR beta chains, and an independent cohort replicated the association. Immune exposure information for the cohort was limited to CMV serostatus. Because counts were too low, some 17 rarely observed V segments, including chromosome 9 orphons, were left out of the earlier analysis of 500 to 750 of the donors. According to a later analysis, parvovirus B19, influenza, CMV and Epstein-Barr virus appeared linked to several top co-occurrence clusters. In vitro tests confirmed that a few of the cytomegalovirus-associated TCR beta chains recognize cytomegalovirus antigens. Cytomegalovirus status was reported to be diagnosed by the classifier with high specificity and sensitivity in both the original and validation cohorts. In a later genetic analysis, fewer N-insertions in productive TCRs were reported among donors in an Asian-associated ancestry cluster than the 666-donor mean. Most TCR sequences were seen in very few donors, while some public TCRs were found in many individuals. According to a later analysis, most CMV-associated TCR beta chains appeared to be HLA-restricted, and the HLA associations seemed to be driven largely by CMV exposure. The cohort was sequenced for TCR beta chains only, and without alpha or paired-chain data the features that could be detected were limited. A later analysis found that HLA-associated TCR beta chains were more clonally expanded and had lower generation probabilities than equally common non-associated chains. The 87-base-pair reads could not distinguish some IMGT-functional V segments, including TRBV6-2 and TRBV6-3, so those segments were excluded. HLA typing was unavailable for some donors at each locus, so association tests used only the typed subset. Sequencing depth was assumed to be roughly uniform across donors in the presence/absence analyses, though that assumption may not hold. An earlier analysis of 450 to 750 of the donors showed that most TCR beta V segments appeared in productive rearrangements either about 90% or about 30% of the time, which broadly matched IMGT annotations. A cluster of highly shared sequence variants was judged likely to be a technical artifact of the sequencing pipeline. The authors suggested that the approach could potentially be extended to other disease states and immunological phenotypes. A later analysis found that TCR association rates varied across HLA loci, with DRB1 alleles showing the most associated TCRs and HLA-C alleles the fewest. At a false discovery rate of 0.05, a later analysis linked some 17,000 TCR beta sequences to specific HLA alleles. Correlated functional status among segregating V segments might be attributable to linkage disequilibrium, but an unknown experimental factor could not be ruled out. A further reported finding was that TCR beta sequences accurately predicted the HLA-A and HLA-B alleles for most subjects in the first cohort. Strong co-occurrence of HLA alleles, especially DR and DQ, made assigning TCR associations to individual alleles difficult.

To prepare the library, the immunoSEQ multiplex PCR assay was applied. The multiplex PCR relied on a mix of 60 forward primers for TCR Vbeta segments and 13 reverse primers for TCR Jbeta segments. The CDR3 region of rearranged TCR beta genes was amplified from genomic DNA with a multiplex PCR assay. On the Illumina HiSeq System, the amplified TCR beta libraries were sequenced as 87-base-pair reads. The paper's data handling went like this. A later analysis counted about 80 million unique TCR beta chains across the 666 repertoires, and roughly 11 million of these chains were shared by at least two donors. A nearest-neighbor algorithm error-corrected the raw reads and collapsed the reads into unique sequences, merging closely related sequences to remove PCR and sequencing errors. V, D and J gene segments were assigned by aligning CDR3 sequences to IMGT reference sequences. For a sequence to be retained, at least a six-nucleotide match to both a V gene segment and a J gene segment was required. A rearrangement was called productive if the CDR3 had no stop codons and remained in frame with V and J, and every other rearrangement was called non-productive. Following IMGT convention, CDR3 was defined as the stretch from the second conserved V-encoded cysteine up to the conserved J-encoded phenylalanine. The earlier analysis of a few hundred of the donors excluded any sequence lacking an unambiguous match to a single V gene segment. An earlier analysis of approximately 590 of the donors classified V segments as functional when productive rearrangements were above 56.7% and as segregating when the standard deviation between donors was above 5%. A statistical classification framework was developed to diagnose cytomegalovirus status using the catalog of TCR beta chain sequences. In a later analysis, TCR nucleotide sequences were compared against IMGT/GENE-DB human TR gene sequences so that V and J genes could be assigned. Using the TCRdist pipeline, a later analysis assigned CDR3 sequences along with most-parsimonious VDJ recombination scenarios. In a later analysis, each TCR beta chain was defined by its CDR3 amino acid sequence together with its V-gene family, and reads lacking a unique V-gene family were excluded. In a later analysis, fewer than 600 highly shared, low-generation-probability nucleotide sequences were removed to address suspected cross-contamination and a sequencing artifact. In a later analysis, a clonal expansion index for each public chain was calculated from normalized within-repertoire ranks of inferred template counts. In a later analysis, generation probabilities were computed using a VDJ recombination model fitted to out-of-frame rearrangements, and the results were checked against IGoR. In a later analysis, TCR-TCR, TCR-HLA and TCR-CMV co-occurrence was scored with hypergeometric tests, and a repertoire-size bias correction was applied to TCR pairs. False discovery rates were estimated in a later analysis by permuting HLA or CMV assignments 20 times. In a later analysis, co-occurring TCRs were grouped using DBSCAN, and TCRdist sequence similarity was added for clustering within HLA-allele-positive subsets. Co-occurrence clustering excluded repertoires with fewer than 30,000 or more than 120,000 public chains, plus five with anomalous nucleotide sharing. TCRdb took over this immuneACCESS table, retaining in-frame rearrangements with V and J assigned. Such tables are incomplete; in checked studies, under half of the missing clones stem from an unresolved V gene, and the remainder is unexplained. D and trimming were read from the DNA, whereas the V and J calls and clone size are those reported in that table. In all, the sample holds under 200,000 clones, and 80% to 85% of those were seen once. Together, the top ten hold about 0.37% of the sample.

Notes on this clone: What this receptor recognizes is not known. No base quality values were provided; no much bigger clone lies one nucleotide off.

The CDR3 runs 15 residues from the cysteine to the phenylalanine. The sequence is cut down to CDR3 DNA, 45 bases in frame from base 1. CDR1 and CDR2 are drawn from the germline V gene: MNHEY, SVGAGI. A distance of 13 bases separates the germline ends of V and J, which lose 0 bases and 6 bases respectively. The cohort consisted of 600 to 750 healthy bone marrow donors. At the time of sampling, all cohort members were nominally healthy, though unrecorded immune exposures were likely present. The donor was CMV seronegative and belonged to the group of approximately 320 seronegative cohort members. A peripheral blood sample was provided by each donor, and peripheral blood mononuclear cells were used for TCR beta sequencing. The Qiagen DNeasy Blood Extraction Kit was used to extract genomic DNA from the blood cell samples.

The sample comprised PBMCs. The chain was built from TRBV6-5 and TRBJ2-3, with the D gene not clear enough to name. The receptor was isolated from a boy under 10 years old in good health and CMV-seronegative. The CDR3 is CASSYSAAPGDTQYF. The DNA is TGTGCCAGCAGTTACTCGGCAGCGCCTGGGGATACGCAGTATTTT.